One and the same sample provided the 32 T cell receptor beta chains below, sequenced in a study of blood T cell repertoires in COVID-19. Libraries were prepared by immunoSEQ multiplex PCR; TCRdb keeps only in-frame clonotypes and omits some of them. The sample consists of a few hundred thousand clones, about 90% of them appearing once. The sequenced sample consisted of PBMCs or T cells enriched from blood (not recorded which). These receptors originate from a woman between 25 and 40 years old who had recovered from COVID-19.

This clone was found once. The chain couples TRBV5-1 to TRBJ1-2, with D perhaps matching TRBD1 (5 bases). Trimming cost V 4 bases and J 4 bases, with 17 bases left between them. This CDR3 comprises 15 residues. The germline CDR1 and CDR2 sequences are SGHRS and YFSETQ. DNA for the CDR3: TGCGCCAGCAGCCCCCGGGGAGGGGAGGGCTATGGCTACACCTTC. Translated: CASSPRGGEGYGYTF. Drawing the rest from reference TRBV5-1 and TRBJ1-2, the complete variable domain is KAGVTQTPRYLIKTRGQQVTLSCSPISGHRSVSWYQQTPGQGLQFLFEYFSETQRNKGNFPGRFSGRQFSNSRSEMNVSTLELGDSALYLCASSPRGGEGYGYTFGSGTRLTVV.

This rearrangement joins TRBV5-8 to TRBJ1-5; 7 nucleotides agree with TRBD1. Germline loops: CDR1 SGHTS, CDR2 YDEGEE. The ends lost 4 bases at V and 6 bases at J; junction bases unmatched: 10. The CDR3 has 15 amino acids. The CDR3 coding sequence is TGTGCCAGCAGCCCACAGGGGCCGCGAGGTCAGCCCCAGCATTTT. Its protein is CASSPQGPRGQPQHF.

The chain recombines TRBV7-9 with TRBJ1-2; a weak D match, TRBD1 (5 bases). Germline CDR1 SEHNR, CDR2 FQNEAQ (reference sequence). The CDR3 sequence is 15 residues long. V was pared by 4 bases and J by 4 bases, with 16 bases between. CDR3 loop: CASSSFLDRVYGYTF. Written as DNA, the CDR3 is TGTGCCAGCAGCTCCTTCCTCGACAGAGTCTATGGCTACACCTTC.

V and J are TRBV30 and TRBJ2-2, with 11 positions matching TRBD2. Germline values: CDR1 GTSNPN, CDR2 SVGIG (reference sequence). The trim removed 2 bases at V and 5 bases at J, leaving 10 bases unmatched. This CDR3 has 17 residues. This CDR3 is CAWSQLGLAGGTGELFF. In nucleotides, the CDR3 is TGTGCCTGGAGTCAGTTGGGGCTAGCGGGGGGAACCGGGGAGCTGTTTTTT.

This sequence joins TRBV5-6 and TRBJ1-2; D gene ambiguous. Trimming cost V 4 bases and J 7 bases, with 14 bases left between them. Germline V lookup: CDR1 SGHDT, CDR2 YYEEEE. The CDR3 contains 13 residues. The CDR3 DNA reads as TGTGCCAGCAGCGGAGGGCAAGCGACTGGCTACACCTTC. It translates to CASSGGQATGYTF.

The chain carries TRBV4-1 and TRBJ1-2; 7 bases agree with TRBD1. The CDR3 has 15 amino acids. J was trimmed by 8 bases and V by 4 bases; bases with no gene match: 13. CDR1 and CDR2 (germline): MGHRA, YSYEKL. The CDR3: CASSRREAGGEGYTF. The CDR3 DNA is TGCGCCAGCAGCCGAAGGGAGGCAGGGGGTGAAGGCTACACCTTC.

The chain employs TRBV5-8 and TRBJ1-5; 9 nucleotides agree with TRBD1. The CDR3 is 16 residues long. CDR1 is SGHTS, CDR2 YDEGEE, per germline. The V and J ends lost 4 bases and 2 bases, in that order; junction bases with no gene match: 7. CDR3 protein: CASSRQGGIGNQPQHF. Written as DNA, the CDR3 is TGTGCCAGCAGCAGACAGGGGGGTATCGGCAATCAGCCCCAGCATTTT.

The gene calls are TRBV11-2 and TRBJ2-1; 12 positions match TRBD2. CDR1 and CDR2 from the germline V gene are SGHAT and FQNNGV. V shed 5 bases, J shed 6 bases, and the junction held 5 bases outside the gene matches. The CDR3 spans 15 residues. The CDR3 DNA is TGTGCCAGCAGCCAACTAGCGGGAGGTATCAATGAGCAGTTCTTC. This codes for CASSQLAGGINEQFF.

This chain uses TRBV27 with TRBJ2-5; 13 bases align to TRBD2. V dropped 1 base and J dropped 5; count of bases not matched to a gene: 1. Germline V gene data show CDR1 as MNHEY and CDR2 as SMNVEV (reference sequence). CDR3 size: 15 residues. The CDR3 protein is CASSLWTSGSETQYF. In nucleotides, the CDR3 is TGTGCCAGCAGTTTATGGACTAGCGGGAGTGAGACCCAGTACTTC.

This chain uses TRBV6-5 with TRBJ1-6; D gene ambiguous. This CDR3 is 15 amino acids long. Between the trimmed V and J ends, which lost 7 bases and 0 bases, there was a span of 10 bases. CDR1 MNHEY and CDR2 SVGAGI come from the germline V gene. Here the CDR3 reads CASKTQSSYNSPLHF. The CDR3 DNA is TGTGCCAGCAAGACACAAAGCTCCTATAATTCACCCCTCCACTTT.

The V and J genes are TRBV5-6 and TRBJ2-1, with D hard to call. With 0 bases removed from V and 6 bases from J, the gap between germline ends came to 7 bases. CDR1 and CDR2 from the germline V gene are SGHDT and YYEEEE. This CDR3 is built from 13 residues. The CDR3 nucleotides are TGTGCCAGCAGCTTGGCCTTAGTCAATGAGCAGTTCTTC. The encoded protein is CASSLALVNEQFF.

The chain links TRBV7-6 to TRBJ1-2, with D tentatively TRBD1 (6 bases). The V end lost 2 bases, the J end lost 0 bases, and 10 bases lay between the germline ends. Germline V gene lookup returns CDR1 SGHVS and CDR2 FNYEAQ. The CDR3 has 15 amino acids. The CDR3: CASSLTDSPNYGYTF. The CDR3 nucleotides read TGTGCCAGCAGCTTAACGGACAGCCCTAACTATGGCTACACCTTC.

This clone was seen a single time. The chain carries TRBV5-1 and TRBJ2-1, with TRBD1 identical over 9 bases. This CDR3 region has 15 residues. With V trimmed by 2 bases and J by 7 bases, 7 bases remained unmatched. Germline V CDR1 and CDR2: SGHRS, YFSETQ. CDR3 nucleotide sequence: TGCGCCAGCAGCTTCCGGGACAGGGTGGGGAATGAGCAGTTCTTC. This codes for CASSFRDRVGNEQFF. Using reference TRBV5-1 and TRBJ2-1 for the parts outside the CDR3, the full variable domain is KAGVTQTPRYLIKTRGQQVTLSCSPISGHRSVSWYQQTPGQGLQFLFEYFSETQRNKGNFPGRFSGRQFSNSRSEMNVSTLELGDSALYLCASSFRDRVGNEQFFGPGTRLTVL.

This sequence joins TRBV5-1 and TRBJ2-7; 7 bases match TRBD1. The CDR3 is made up of 14 amino acids. The germline V gene has CDR1 SGHRS and CDR2 YFSETQ. V trimming: 2 bases; J trimming: 2 bases; junction bases outside the gene matches: 4. The CDR3 DNA sequence: TGCGCCAGCAGCTTATCCGGGACAGCCTACGAGCAGTACTTC. The encoded protein is CASSLSGTAYEQYF.

The chain combines TRBV27 with TRBJ1-6; 8 bases agree with TRBD1. Germline CDR1 is MNHEY and CDR2 is SMNVEV (reference sequence). The CDR3 runs to 13 residues. V shed 0 bases, J shed 11 bases, and the junction held 0 bases outside the gene matches. The CDR3 is CASSLSTGAPLHF. CDR3 nucleotide sequence: TGTGCCAGCAGTTTATCGACAGGGGCACCCCTCCACTTT.

The rearrangement links TRBV11-3 to TRBJ1-3; D gene unclear. Trimming took off 0 bases at V and 6 bases at J, with 6 bases between the two ends. This CDR3 has 13 residues. Germline CDR1 SGHNT, CDR2 YENEEA. The CDR3 DNA reads as TGTGCCAGCAGCTTAGATCGAGAAAACACCATATATTTT. As protein: CASSLDRENTIYF.

The V and J genes are TRBV19 and TRBJ2-7, with TRBD1 as a possible D gene (6 bases). This CDR3 is 14 amino acids long. V was shortened by 3 bases and J by 0 bases, with 9 bases between the two germline ends. CDR1 is LNHDA, CDR2 SQIVND, per germline (reference sequence). DNA of the CDR3: TGTGCCAGTAGTATTGGGGGCTTCTCCTACGAGCAGTACTTC. Translating it yields CASSIGGFSYEQYF.

The chain is built from TRBV21-1 and TRBJ2-7; the D call of TRBD2 is as the table states it, not checked on the DNA. TRBV21-1 is given as a pseudogene. CDR3 length equals 19 residues. The CDR3 nucleotides read TGTGCCAGCAGCTCACCGGGACTAGCGGGAGGAGGAGGGACCTACGAGCAGTACTTC. Translating it yields CASSSPGLAGGGGTYEQYF.

The chain uses TRBV2 and TRBJ1-6, with unresolved D. V was pared by 2 bases and J by 9 bases, with 20 bases between. The CDR3 runs to 17 residues. Germline-derived CDR1 and CDR2 are SNHLY and FYNNEI. CDR3 sequence: CASSEQGGQLNASPLHF. The CDR3 DNA reads TGTGCCAGCAGTGAACAAGGTGGGCAGCTAAATGCTTCACCCCTCCACTTT. Using reference TRBV2 and TRBJ1-6 for the parts outside the CDR3, the full variable domain is EPEVTQTPSHQVTQMGQEVILRCVPISNHLYFYWYRQILGQKVEFLVSFYNNEISEKSEIFDDQFSVERPDGSNFTLKIRSTKLEDSAMYFCASSEQGGQLNASPLHFGNGTRLTVT.

The sample holds one count of this clone. The gene calls are TRBV7-3 and TRBJ2-3, with 8 nucleotides matching TRBD2. Per germline, CDR1 SGHTA and CDR2 FQGTGA. The CDR3 runs 16 residues. J gave up 5 bases and V 5 bases, and 12 bases lay outside the gene matches. The CDR3 bases are TGTGCCAGCAGCGCAAACGTCCGGGGGGGCCAAGATACGCAGTATTTT. The encoded protein is CASSANVRGGQDTQYF.

This chain joins TRBV19 and TRBJ1-6; possible D gene TRBD1, 5 bases. This CDR3 has 16 amino acids. Trimming shortened V by 5 bases and J by 7 bases, and 18 bases separated the two germline ends. Germline V gene lookup returns CDR1 LNHDA and CDR2 SQIVND (reference sequence). The CDR3 protein is CASSPRDTAMNSPLHF. DNA for the CDR3: TGTGCCAGTAGTCCCAGGGATACAGCGATGAATTCACCCCTCCACTTT.

The chain employs TRBV28 and TRBJ2-3, with 11 positions matching TRBD1. CDR3 length equals 15 residues. Trimming at V came to 5 bases and at J to 3 bases, leaving 4 bases not matched to a gene. Germline values: CDR1 MDHEN, CDR2 SYDVKM. Written as DNA, the CDR3 is TGTGCCAGCAGTAGTGGACAGGGGGCGACAGATACGCAGTATTTT. Translating gives CASSSGQGATDTQYF.

The gene calls are TRBV5-1 and TRBJ2-3; the match to TRBD2 covers 10 bases. This CDR3 is 17 amino acids long. J was trimmed by 6 bases and V by 0 bases; bases with no gene match: 10. Germline assignment: CDR1 SGHRS and CDR2 YFSETQ. CDR3 nucleotide sequence: TGCGCCAGCAGCTTGGTTTGGGCTAGCGGGGGCAGGGATACGCAGTATTTT. Protein sequence: CASSLVWASGGRDTQYF.

CDR3 coding DNA: TGTGCCAGCAGCCAAGAGGGGCTCCACCAGTACTTC. Translation gives CASSQEGLHQYF. The chain has TRBV3-1 (or the pseudogene TRBV3-2) and TRBJ2-5; tentative D call: TRBD1 (5 bases). This CDR3 is 12 amino acids long. V was cut by 0 bases and J by 10 bases, with 9 bases left in between. Germline V CDR1 and CDR2: LGHDT, YNNKEL (reference sequence).

The CDR3 nucleotides are TGTGCCAGCAGCCCAGGGGGTTGGGAAGGGAACACCGGGGAGCTGTTTTTT. Translation: CASSPGGWEGNTGELFF. The chain carries TRBV11-2 and TRBJ2-2, with 7 bases aligning to TRBD1. CDR3 length equals 17 residues. The V segment lost 5 bases and the J segment 1 base; nucleotides outside the gene matches: 10. The germline V gene encodes CDR1 SGHAT and CDR2 FQNNGV.

The V gene is TRBV7-6, the J gene TRBJ1-6; 7 bases match TRBD1. Germline assignment: CDR1 SGHVS and CDR2 FNYEAQ. V was pared by 0 bases and J by 7 bases, with 12 bases of the junction left unmatched. CDR3 length: 18 amino acids. CDR3 in amino acids: CASSLASAADRKNSPLHF. The CDR3, as DNA: TGTGCCAGCAGCTTAGCGTCAGCTGCGGACAGGAAAAATTCACCCCTCCACTTT.

This chain joins TRBV7-8 and TRBJ1-2; D ambiguous. With 4 bases removed from V and 1 base from J, the gap between germline ends came to 7 bases. The V gene's germline CDR1 is SGHVS and CDR2 FQNEAQ. The CDR3 sequence is 13 residues long. CDR3: CASSYDNNYGYTF. DNA of the CDR3: TGTGCCAGCAGCTACGACAATAACTATGGCTACACCTTC. Full variable domain (outside the CDR3, taken from reference TRBV7-8 and TRBJ1-2): GAGVSQSPRYKVAKRGQDVALRCDPISGHVSLFWYQQALGQGPEFLTYFQNEAQLDKSGLPSDRFFAERPEGSVSTLKIQRTQQEDSAVYLCASSYDNNYGYTFGSGTRLTVV.

This sequence joins TRBV10-3 and TRBJ2-1, with TRBD1 as a possible D gene (5 bases). V lost 1 base to trimming and J lost 0 bases, with 10 bases between them. The CDR3 is made up of 16 amino acids. Germline CDR1 is ENHRY and CDR2 is SYGVKD. The CDR3 DNA follows: TGTGCCATCAGTGAGTTGACAGTCAGCTCCTACAATGAGCAGTTCTTC. Translated: CAISELTVSSYNEQFF.

The V call is TRBV7-9, the J call TRBJ2-5, with D unclear. The CDR3 has 13 residues. V gave up 4 bases and J gave up 5 bases, with 11 bases separating them. Per the germline V gene, CDR1 is SEHNR and CDR2 is FQNEAQ (reference sequence). DNA of the CDR3: TGTGCCAGCAGCTCAGTAGGCAGGGAGACCCAGTACTTC. Residues: CASSSVGRETQYF.

The gene calls are TRBV27 and TRBJ2-7; 9 nucleotides line up with TRBD2. J was trimmed by 0 bases and V by 5 bases; bases with no gene match: 5. Germline V gene sequence: CDR1 MNHEY, CDR2 SMNVEV (reference sequence). The CDR3 consists of 15 residues. The CDR3 nucleotides are TGTGCCAGCAGTCTCGGAGCGGGGGGCTCCTACGAGCAGTACTTC. Its protein product is CASSLGAGGSYEQYF.

V and J are TRBV28 and TRBJ1-1; the D gene is possibly TRBD1 (6 bases). The ends were cut back, 5 bases at V and 5 bases at J, with 18 bases in the middle. The CDR3 loop spans 15 amino acids. Per the germline V gene, CDR1 is MDHEN and CDR2 is SYDVKM. This chain's CDR3 is CASSPGGGLGTEAFF. The DNA of the CDR3 is TGTGCCAGCAGTCCCGGCGGGGGGCTGGGTACTGAAGCTTTCTTT.

This clone appeared once. The chain has TRBV7-8 and TRBJ1-1; a possible D gene is TRBD1 (6 bases). Trimming pared 4 bases from V and 1 base from J, leaving 13 bases between. The germline CDR1 and CDR2 sequences are SGHVS and FQNEAQ. The CDR3 runs to 15 residues. The CDR3 region is CASSSRQASNTEAFF. CDR3 sequence (DNA): TGTGCCAGCAGCTCGCGACAGGCCTCGAACACTGAAGCTTTCTTT.